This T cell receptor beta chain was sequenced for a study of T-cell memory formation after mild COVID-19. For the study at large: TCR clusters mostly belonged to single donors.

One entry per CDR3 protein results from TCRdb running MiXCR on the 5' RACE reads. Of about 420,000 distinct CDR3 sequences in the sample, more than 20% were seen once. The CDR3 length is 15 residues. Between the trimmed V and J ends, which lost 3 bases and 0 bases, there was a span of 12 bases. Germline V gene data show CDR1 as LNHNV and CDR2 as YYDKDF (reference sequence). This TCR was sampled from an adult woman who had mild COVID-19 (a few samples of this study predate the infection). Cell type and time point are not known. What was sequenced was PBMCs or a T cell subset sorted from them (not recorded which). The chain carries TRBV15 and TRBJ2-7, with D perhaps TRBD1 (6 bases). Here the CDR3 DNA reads TGTGCCACCAGCAGGATAGGACAGTTCTCCTACGAGCAGTACTTC. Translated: CATSRIGQFSYEQYF. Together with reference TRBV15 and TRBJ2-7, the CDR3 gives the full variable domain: DAMVIQNPRYQVTQFGKPVTLSCSQTLNHNVMYWYQQKSSQAPKLLFHYYDKDFNNEADTPDNFQSRRPNTSFCFLDIRSPGLGDTAMYLCATSRIGQFSYEQYFGPGTRLTVT.